The 29 T cell receptor beta chains below all came from one sample that was sequenced in a study of vaccination and CD4 T cells after COVID-19. The Oncomine TCR Beta short-read assay was applied to DNA of cultured CD4+ T cells. TCRdb reanalysed the PCR reads using MiXCR and keeps one entry per CDR3 protein. The sample has thousands of distinct CDR3 sequences, approximately 77% seen once. These TCRs are of unknown antigen specificity. Treatment denoted: approximately 9-day PBMC culture with coronavirus spike peptide pools or control peptides (ViraFEST assay). Input material: CD4+ T cells from blood, cultured in vitro. These receptors were collected from a human donor who had recovered from COVID-19.

The chain joins TRBV15 to TRBJ2-7, with D unclear. The CDR3 runs 15 residues. The germline V gene has CDR1 LNHNV and CDR2 YYDKDF (reference sequence). The V and J ends lost 0 bases and 0 bases respectively, with 9 bases between them. The CDR3 sequence: CATSRDRRPSYEQYF. The CDR3 region has the DNA TGTGCCACCAGCAGAGATCGCAGGCCCTCCTACGAGCAGTACTTC.

This chain joins TRBV28 and TRBJ2-6; D not certain. Trimming shortened V by 6 bases and J by 0 bases, and 9 bases separated the two germline ends. The germline V gene has CDR1 MDHEN and CDR2 SYDVKM. There are 15 residues in the CDR3. This chain's CDR3 is CASRLTVSGANVLTF. CDR3 sequence (DNA): TGTGCCAGCAGACTTACAGTCTCTGGGGCCAACGTCCTGACTTTC.

This clonotype showed up just a few times. The rearrangement links TRBV20-1 to TRBJ2-2; 7 bases map to TRBD1. The CDR3 has 13 amino acids. The V segment lost 6 bases and the J segment 6 bases; nucleotides outside the gene matches: 7. CDR1 and CDR2 (germline): DFQATT, SNEGSKA (reference sequence). In DNA, the CDR3 is TGCAGTGCACGGGACAGAGAGGCCGGGGAGCTGTTTTTT. Amino acid sequence: CSARDREAGELFF.

V usage is TRBV19 and J usage is TRBJ1-2; D is unresolved. This CDR3 contains 15 residues. The germline V gene encodes CDR1 LNHDA and CDR2 SQIVND (reference sequence). The ends were cut back, 5 bases at V and 4 bases at J, with 17 bases in the middle. The DNA of the CDR3 is TGTGCCAGTAGTGGTCAGCGATCTACCCTCTATGGCTACACCTTC. Translating gives CASSGQRSTLYGYTF.

The J gene is TRBJ1-2, the V gene TRBV28; 8 bases are shared with TRBD1. The CDR3 spans 15 residues. Germline V CDR1 and CDR2: MDHEN, SYDVKM. Germline trimming cut 4 bases from V and 4 bases from J; bases unmatched to any gene: 8. CDR3 bases: TGTGCCAGCAGTTCCCCCAGGGGGCATAGCTATGGCTACACCTTC. Protein product: CASSSPRGHSYGYTF.

The CDR3 nucleotides are TGTGCCAGCACCTCTCGGCCGTCTAACTATGGCTACACCTTC. Encoded protein: CASTSRPSNYGYTF. The V gene is TRBV12-3 or TRBV12-4, the J gene TRBJ1-2; D ambiguous. V shed 7 bases and J shed 0 bases, with 12 bases lying between them. CDR3 length: 14 residues.

The chain uses TRBV27 and TRBJ1-5, with 7 bases identical to TRBD1. The germline CDR1 and CDR2 sequences are MNHEY and SMNVEV (reference sequence). The junction had 6 bases not matched to a gene; V was cut back by 3 bases and J by 4 bases. There are 15 residues in the CDR3. The CDR3 nucleotides read TGTGCCAGCAGTTTCGTCGGGACAGCAAATCAGCCCCAGCATTTT. This gives the protein CASSFVGTANQPQHF.

The chain combines TRBV28 with TRBJ1-2; D unresolved. The germline V gene encodes CDR1 MDHEN and CDR2 SYDVKM. The germline V and J ends were trimmed by 1 base and 2 bases, with 8 bases remaining between them. The length of the CDR3 is 14 residues. The CDR3 coding sequence is TGTGCCAGCAGTTTATATGTAGGGAACTATGGCTACACCTTC. Encoded protein: CASSLYVGNYGYTF.

In its sample, this clonotype ranks as medium-sized (0.01 to 0.1%). The chain combines TRBV10-3 with TRBJ2-2, with 9 bases identical to TRBD1. After removal of 6 bases from V and 3 bases from J, the junction contained 2 bases not matched to a gene. CDR1 ENHRY and CDR2 SYGVKD come from the germline V gene. This CDR3 contains 14 residues. The CDR3 protein is CAISRDRDTGELFF. The CDR3 nucleotides are TGTGCCATCAGCCGGGACAGGGACACCGGGGAGCTGTTTTTT.

The chain uses TRBV20-1 and TRBJ1-5; D uncertain. The germline V gene encodes CDR1 DFQATT and CDR2 SNEGSKA (reference sequence). V was trimmed by 0 bases and J by 5 bases, leaving 8 bases between them. The length of the CDR3 is 13 residues. This CDR3 reads CSARDSPHQPQHF. The CDR3 nucleotides are TGCAGTGCTAGAGATTCACCCCATCAGCCCCAGCATTTT.

J is TRBJ2-3 and V is TRBV27, with 9 bases lining up with TRBD1. The V gene's germline CDR1 is MNHEY and CDR2 SMNVEV (reference sequence). Trimming at V came to 6 bases and at J to 13 bases, leaving 17 bases not matched to a gene. This CDR3 spans 15 amino acids. The CDR3 sequence: CASSPLRDRVSIEYF. The CDR3 coding sequence is TGTGCCAGCAGCCCACTCCGGGACAGGGTTTCCATAGAGTATTTT.

J is TRBJ1-1 and V is TRBV19, with D unclear. The V gene's germline CDR1 is LNHDA and CDR2 SQIVND (reference sequence). The CDR3 runs 15 residues. V lost 6 bases to trimming and J lost 0 bases, with 14 bases between them. CDR3 in amino acids: CASSSIEIMNTEAFF. DNA of the CDR3: TGTGCCAGTAGCTCAATTGAGATCATGAACACTGAAGCTTTCTTT.

This chain uses TRBV12-5 with TRBJ2-1; the match to TRBD2 covers 8 bases. V lost 10 bases and J lost 7; bases outside the gene matches: 12. Germline V gene sequence: CDR1 LGHNT, CDR2 FRNRAP. The CDR3 consists of 14 residues. Here the CDR3 reads CATKPGLGINEQFF. DNA of the CDR3: TGTGCTACCAAGCCGGGACTAGGGATTAATGAGCAGTTCTTC.

The chain joins TRBV5-4 to TRBJ1-3; D is possibly TRBD1 (6 bases). There are 16 residues in the CDR3. Trimming took off 3 bases at V and 4 bases at J, with 17 bases between the two ends. The germline V gene encodes CDR1 SGHNT and CDR2 YYREEE (reference sequence). The DNA for the CDR3 is TGTGCCAGCAGCTCAATCGGGGGCGCTCGGGGAAACACCATATATTTT. Translation: CASSSIGGARGNTIYF. The full variable domain, in which reference TRBV5-4 and TRBJ1-3 provide the parts outside the CDR3, is ETGVTQSPTHLIKTRGQQVTLRCSSQSGHNTVSWYQQALGQGPQFIFQYYREEENGRGNFPPRFSGLQFPNYSSELNVNALELDDSALYLCASSSIGGARGNTIYFGEGSWLTVV.

This sequence joins TRBV24-1 and TRBJ2-4; D is perhaps TRBD1 (6 bases). CDR1 KGHDR and CDR2 SFDVKD come from the germline V gene. This CDR3 is 15 amino acids long. V lost 2 bases and J 5 bases, leaving 12 bases between the germline ends. The CDR3 sequence is CATSDSATGQNIQYF. The DNA of the CDR3 is TGTGCCACCAGTGATTCCGCGACAGGTCAAAACATTCAGTACTTC.

The J gene is TRBJ1-2, the V gene TRBV5-1; D remains unclear. The length of the CDR3 is 12 residues. The germline gives CDR1 SGHRS, CDR2 YFSETQ. The V end lost 0 bases, the J end lost 8 bases, and 8 bases lay between the germline ends. The CDR3 DNA follows: TGCGCCAGCAGCTTGGATGGGTACGGCTACACCTTC. It encodes CASSLDGYGYTF.

J is TRBJ1-5 and V is TRBV6-1; the D gene is possibly TRBD1 (5 bases). This CDR3 contains 12 residues. Trimming left V 7 bases short and J 3 bases short, with 7 bases between. Germline CDR1 is MNHNS and CDR2 is SASEGT. The CDR3 coding sequence is TGTGCCAGCACGGGGGACAATCAGCCCCAGCATTTT. As protein: CASTGDNQPQHF.

A single count supports this clonotype. This rearrangement joins TRBV2 to TRBJ2-3; D may be TRBD1 (6 bases). Trimming removed 2 bases at V and 5 bases at J, with 14 bases between. CDR3 length: 15 amino acids. Germline V gene lookup returns CDR1 SNHLY and CDR2 FYNNEI. The CDR3 sequence: CASSESSGEGDTQYF. The CDR3 DNA is TGTGCCAGCAGTGAAAGTTCAGGGGAAGGAGATACGCAGTATTTT.

This sequence joins TRBV6-2 or TRBV6-3 and TRBJ2-7; 8 bases line up with TRBD2. The CDR3 spans 15 residues. J gave up 4 bases and V 0 bases, and 5 bases lay outside the gene matches. Germline CDR1 MNHEY, CDR2 SVGEGT. CDR3 sequence: CASSYSKGLGYEQYF. The CDR3 coding sequence is TGTGCCAGCAGTTACTCGAAGGGACTAGGGTACGAGCAGTACTTC.

This sequence joins TRBV24-1 and TRBJ1-2; D is possibly TRBD1 (6 bases). Germline values: CDR1 KGHDR, CDR2 SFDVKD. The CDR3 loop spans 13 amino acids. The V gene lost 5 bases and the J gene lost 0 bases, with 6 bases spanning the gap. CDR3 amino acids: CATSGTANYGYTF. In DNA, the CDR3 is TGTGCCACCAGTGGGACAGCTAACTATGGCTACACCTTC.

The chain has TRBV20-1 and TRBJ2-5, with 14 bases aligning to TRBD2. Germline CDR1 and CDR2: DFQATT and SNEGSKA (reference sequence). V was clipped by 0 bases and J by 4 bases; unmatched bases: 7. CDR3 length: 17 residues. In DNA form, the CDR3 reads TGCAGTGCTAGAGATTATGGACTAGCGGGGGGCAGAGAGACCCAGTACTTC. This codes for CSARDYGLAGGRETQYF.

The chain uses TRBV24-1 and TRBJ2-3; 7 nucleotides line up with TRBD1. CDR3 length: 15 amino acids. CDR1 is KGHDR, CDR2 SFDVKD, per germline. V shed 3 bases and J 7 bases; nucleotides not matched to a gene: 9. Here the CDR3 reads CATSDQRQGLNTQYF. The CDR3 nucleotides are TGTGCCACCAGTGATCAGAGACAGGGTCTTAATACGCAGTATTTT.

This chain links TRBV7-8 with TRBJ2-3; 13 nucleotides align to TRBD2. Looked up from germline, CDR1 is SGHVS and CDR2 is FQNEAQ. The ends lost 5 bases at V and 2 bases at J; junction bases unmatched: 4. This CDR3 region has 16 residues. DNA for the CDR3: TGTGCCAGCAGCCGACTAGCGGGGGGTCTCACAGATACGCAGTATTTT. Translated, it gives CASSRLAGGLTDTQYF.

The chain recombines TRBV6-1 with TRBJ1-1; no firm D call. Trimming removed 6 bases from V and 0 bases from J, with 14 bases in between. Germline V gene lookup returns CDR1 MNHNS and CDR2 SASEGT. The CDR3 length is 15 residues. The CDR3: CASRPGYRMNTEAFF. The CDR3, as DNA: TGTGCCAGCAGGCCGGGATATCGCATGAACACTGAAGCTTTCTTT.

This clonotype was seen more than once but under ten times. The chain couples TRBV14 to TRBJ1-1; D remains ambiguous. With 0 bases removed from V and 0 bases from J, the gap between germline ends came to 14 bases. Germline CDR1 and CDR2: SGHDN and FVKESK. The CDR3 sequence is 17 residues long. The CDR3 nucleotides read TGTGCCAGCAGCCAAGAGATCGGTTCCCTGATGAACACTGAAGCTTTCTTT. Translation gives CASSQEIGSLMNTEAFF.

CDR3 nucleotides: TGTGCCAGCAGAGATCGGGGGACAGGGAAATTGGACGAGCAGTACTTC. Translation gives CASRDRGTGKLDEQYF. V gene TRBV2 combines with J gene TRBJ2-7; 9 nucleotides line up with TRBD1. J lost 5 bases, V lost 6 bases, and 14 bases had no gene match. The CDR3 is made up of 16 amino acids. CDR1 is SNHLY and CDR2 is FYNNEI in the germline V gene.

The chain is built from TRBV6-2 or TRBV6-3 and TRBJ1-1; D call uncertain. The CDR3 is 14 amino acids. The V gene's germline CDR1 is MNHEY and CDR2 SVGEGT. V was clipped by 0 bases and J by 5 bases, with 10 bases between them. The CDR3 loop is CASSYSAGKTEAFF. CDR3 nucleotides: TGTGCCAGCAGTTACTCTGCGGGCAAAACTGAAGCTTTCTTT.

The V gene is TRBV28, the J gene TRBJ1-5, with D possibly TRBD1 on 6 matching bases. CDR3 length: 14 residues. The V gene lost 5 bases and the J gene lost 2 bases, with 10 bases spanning the gap. Germline CDR1 is MDHEN and CDR2 is SYDVKM. Here the CDR3 reads CASSPRQGNQPQHF. The CDR3 DNA follows: TGTGCCAGCAGTCCGAGACAGGGCAATCAGCCCCAGCATTTT. Looking up the rest from reference TRBV28 and TRBJ1-5 gives the full variable domain: DVKVTQSSRYLVKRTGEKVFLECVQDMDHENMFWYRQDPGLGLRLIYFSYDVKMKEKGDIPEGYSVSREKKERFSLILESASTNQTSMYLCASSPRQGNQPQHFGDGTRLSIL.

The chain recombines TRBV7-9 with TRBJ2-6; no firm D call. CDR3 length equals 15 residues. V lost 0 bases to trimming and J lost 0 bases, with 3 bases between them. Germline V gives CDR1 SEHNR, CDR2 FQNEAQ (reference sequence). The CDR3 sequence: CASSLASSGANVLTF. For the CDR3, the DNA is TGTGCCAGCAGCTTAGCAAGCTCTGGGGCCAACGTCCTGACTTTC.